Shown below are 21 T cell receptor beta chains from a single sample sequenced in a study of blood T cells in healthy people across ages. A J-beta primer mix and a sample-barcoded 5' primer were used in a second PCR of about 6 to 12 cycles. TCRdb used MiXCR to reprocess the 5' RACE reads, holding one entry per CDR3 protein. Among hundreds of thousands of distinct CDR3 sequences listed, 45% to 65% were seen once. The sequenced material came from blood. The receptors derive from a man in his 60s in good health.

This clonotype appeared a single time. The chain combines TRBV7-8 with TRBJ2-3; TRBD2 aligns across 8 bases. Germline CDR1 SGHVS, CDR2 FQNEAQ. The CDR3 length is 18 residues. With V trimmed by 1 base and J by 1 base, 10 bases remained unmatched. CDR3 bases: TGTGCCAGCAGCTTAGAGAAGGGGTCGGGGGGGCGCACAGATACGCAGTATTTT. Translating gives CASSLEKGSGGRTDTQYF.

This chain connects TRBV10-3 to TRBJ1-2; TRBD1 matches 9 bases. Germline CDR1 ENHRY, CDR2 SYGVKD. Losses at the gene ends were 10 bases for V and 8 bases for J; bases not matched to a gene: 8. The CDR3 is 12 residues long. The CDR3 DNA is TGTGCCACGGCCGGGACAGGGTCCGGCTACACCTTC. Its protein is CATAGTGSGYTF.

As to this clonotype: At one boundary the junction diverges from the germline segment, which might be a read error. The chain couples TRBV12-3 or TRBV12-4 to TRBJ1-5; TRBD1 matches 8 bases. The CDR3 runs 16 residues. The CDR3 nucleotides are TGTGCCAGCAATTTAGGGACAGGTAATTTCAATCAGCCCCAGCATTTT. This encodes CASNLGTGNFNQPQHF.

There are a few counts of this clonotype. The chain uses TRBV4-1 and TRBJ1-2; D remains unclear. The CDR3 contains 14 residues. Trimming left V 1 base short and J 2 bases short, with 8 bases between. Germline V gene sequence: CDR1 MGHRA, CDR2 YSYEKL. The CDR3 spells CASSQVARNYGYTF. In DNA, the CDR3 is TGCGCCAGCAGCCAAGTGGCACGGAACTATGGCTACACCTTC.

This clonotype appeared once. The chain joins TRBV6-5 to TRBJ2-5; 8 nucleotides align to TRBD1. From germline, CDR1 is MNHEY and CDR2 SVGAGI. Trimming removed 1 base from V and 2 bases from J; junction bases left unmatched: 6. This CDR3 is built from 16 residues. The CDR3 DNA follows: TGTGCCAGCAGTTACTGGACCCGGGACAGGCAAGAGACCCAGTACTTC. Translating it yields CASSYWTRDRQETQYF.

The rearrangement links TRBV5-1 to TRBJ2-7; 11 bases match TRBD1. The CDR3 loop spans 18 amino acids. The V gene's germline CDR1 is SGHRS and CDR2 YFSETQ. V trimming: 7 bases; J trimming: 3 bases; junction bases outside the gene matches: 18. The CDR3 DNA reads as TGCGCCAGCGGCCTGTCCCCCTCGGGACAGGGGGTGTACTACGAGCAGTACTTC. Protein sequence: CASGLSPSGQGVYYEQYF.

CDR3 in DNA: TGCAGTGCTTCCAGGACTAGCGGGGCGACCCAGTACTTC. It codes for CSASRTSGATQYF. V is TRBV20-1 and J is TRBJ2-7, with 12 bases that match TRBD2. The DNA matches TRBJ2-5 better at its end, which makes the J call doubtful. Germline CDR1 and CDR2: DFQATT and SNEGSKA (reference sequence). The CDR3 is 13 amino acids.

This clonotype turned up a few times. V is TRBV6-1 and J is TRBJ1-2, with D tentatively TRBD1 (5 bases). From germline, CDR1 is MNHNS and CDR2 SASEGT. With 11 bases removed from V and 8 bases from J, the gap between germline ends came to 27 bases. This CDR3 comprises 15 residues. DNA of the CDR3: TGTGCCTTCAGGCAGGGTTATTCGGTAATGAGCGGCTACACCTTC. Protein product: CAFRQGYSVMSGYTF.

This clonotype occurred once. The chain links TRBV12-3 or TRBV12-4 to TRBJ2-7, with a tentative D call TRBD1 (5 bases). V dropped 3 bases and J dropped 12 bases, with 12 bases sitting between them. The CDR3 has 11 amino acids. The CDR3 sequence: CASSLRQGMYF. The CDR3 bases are TGTGCCAGCAGTTTGAGGCAGGGCATGTACTTC.

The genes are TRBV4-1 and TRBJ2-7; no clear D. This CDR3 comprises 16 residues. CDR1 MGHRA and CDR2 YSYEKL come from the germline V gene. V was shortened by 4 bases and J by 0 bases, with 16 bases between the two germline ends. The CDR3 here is CASSPPYDRPSYEQYF. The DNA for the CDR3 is TGCGCCAGCAGCCCCCCCTATGACCGACCCTCCTACGAGCAGTACTTC.

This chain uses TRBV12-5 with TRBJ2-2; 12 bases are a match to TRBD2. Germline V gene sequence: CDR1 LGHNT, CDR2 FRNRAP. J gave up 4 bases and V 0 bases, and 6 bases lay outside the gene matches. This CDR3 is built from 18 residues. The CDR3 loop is CASGLVPLAGGPTGELFF. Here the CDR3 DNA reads TGTGCTAGTGGTTTGGTACCGCTAGCGGGGGGGCCCACCGGGGAGCTGTTTTTT.

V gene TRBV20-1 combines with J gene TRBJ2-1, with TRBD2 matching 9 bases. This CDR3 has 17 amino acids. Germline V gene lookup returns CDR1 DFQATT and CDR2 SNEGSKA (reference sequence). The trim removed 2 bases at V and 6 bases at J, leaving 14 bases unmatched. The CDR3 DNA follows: TGCAGTGCTAGATCCTCAAGCGGGACTAGCTCCCTCAATGAGCAGTTCTTC. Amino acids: CSARSSSGTSSLNEQFF.

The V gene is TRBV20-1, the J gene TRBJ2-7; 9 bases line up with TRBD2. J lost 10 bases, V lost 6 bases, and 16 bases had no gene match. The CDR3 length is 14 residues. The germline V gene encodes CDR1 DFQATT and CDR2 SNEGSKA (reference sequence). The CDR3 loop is CSAGRGTSPLSQYF. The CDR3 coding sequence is TGCAGTGCAGGGCGGGGGACTAGCCCCCTCTCACAGTACTTC.

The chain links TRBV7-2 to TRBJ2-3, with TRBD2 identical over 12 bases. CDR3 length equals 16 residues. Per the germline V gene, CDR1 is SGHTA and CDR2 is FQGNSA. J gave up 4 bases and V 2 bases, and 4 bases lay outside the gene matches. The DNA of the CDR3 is TGTGCCAGCAGCTTAACCAGGACTAGCGGGGCAGATACGCAGTATTTT. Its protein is CASSLTRTSGADTQYF.

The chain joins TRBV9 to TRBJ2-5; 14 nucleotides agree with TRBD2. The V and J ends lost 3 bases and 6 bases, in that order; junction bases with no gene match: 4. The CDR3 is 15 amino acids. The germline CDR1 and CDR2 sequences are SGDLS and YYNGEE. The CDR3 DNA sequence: TGTGCCAGCAGCGAGGGACTAGCGGGGGCACAGACCCAGTACTTC. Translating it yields CASSEGLAGAQTQYF.

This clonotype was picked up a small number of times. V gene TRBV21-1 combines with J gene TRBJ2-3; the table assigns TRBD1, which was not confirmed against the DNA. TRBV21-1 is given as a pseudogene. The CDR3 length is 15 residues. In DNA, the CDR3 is TGTGCCAGCCGCCCGGACAGGGACGGCACAGATACGCAGTATTTT. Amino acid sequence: CASRPDRDGTDTQYF.

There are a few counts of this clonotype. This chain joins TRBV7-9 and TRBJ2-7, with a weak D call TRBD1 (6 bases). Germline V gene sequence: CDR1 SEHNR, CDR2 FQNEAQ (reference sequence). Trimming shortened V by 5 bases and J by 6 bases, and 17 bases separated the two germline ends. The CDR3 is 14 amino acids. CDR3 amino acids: CASSASGQSFEQYF. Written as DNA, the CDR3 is TGTGCCAGCAGCGCAAGCGGACAGTCTTTCGAGCAGTACTTC.

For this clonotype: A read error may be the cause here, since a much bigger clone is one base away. The CDR3 spells CSASRDNLNTEAFF. The CDR3 nucleotides are TGCAGTGCTAGTCGGGACAACTTGAACACTGAAGCTTTCTTT. The chain combines TRBV20-1 with TRBJ1-1; a weak D match, TRBD1 (6 bases). V was clipped by 3 bases and J by 0 bases, with 11 bases between them. This CDR3 contains 14 residues. Germline loops: CDR1 DFQATT, CDR2 SNEGSKA (reference sequence).

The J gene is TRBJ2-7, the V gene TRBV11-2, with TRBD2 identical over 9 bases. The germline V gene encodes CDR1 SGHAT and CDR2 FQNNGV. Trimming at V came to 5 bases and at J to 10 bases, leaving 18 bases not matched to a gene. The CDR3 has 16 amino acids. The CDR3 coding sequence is TGTGCCAGCAGCCCCCAGCGGGGGGCCATCCAAGAGGCCCAGTACTTC. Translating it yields CASSPQRGAIQEAQYF.

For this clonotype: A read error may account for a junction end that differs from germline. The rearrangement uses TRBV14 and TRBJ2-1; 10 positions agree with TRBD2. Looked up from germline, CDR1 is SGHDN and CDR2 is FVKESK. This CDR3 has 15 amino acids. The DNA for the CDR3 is TGCGCCAGCAGCCAGCCAGCGGGGGGGTTCGATGAGCAGTTCTTC. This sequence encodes CASSQPAGGFDEQFF. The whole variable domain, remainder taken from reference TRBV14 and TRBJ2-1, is EAGVTQFPSHSVIEKGQTVTLRCDPISGHDNLYWYRRVMGKEIKFLLHFVKESKQDESGMPNNRFLAERTGGTYSTLKVQPAELEDSGVYFCASSQPAGGFDEQFFGPGTRLTVL.

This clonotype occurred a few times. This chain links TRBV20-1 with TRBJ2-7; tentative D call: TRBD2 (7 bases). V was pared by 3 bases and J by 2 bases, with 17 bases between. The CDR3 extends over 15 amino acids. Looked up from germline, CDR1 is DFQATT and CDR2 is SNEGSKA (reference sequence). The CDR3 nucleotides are TGCAGTGCTAGCGTCCAAGGGGGAGGGCCCTACGAGCAGTACTTC. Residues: CSASVQGGGPYEQYF.